The 23 T cell receptor beta chains presented below share a single source sample, sequenced in a study of a mutant IDH1 vaccine in newly diagnosed glioma. The time point: week 11, during vaccination. Doses of 300 ug of mutant IDH1 20-mer peptide were given with topical imiquimod. The repertoire was sequenced with immunoSEQ multiplex PCR; TCRdb's copy has only in-frame clones and lacks some. This table holds some 120,000 clones, roughly 78% found once. No antigen has been identified for these receptors. The sample here was PBMCs, taken from a glioma patient whose treatment included an IDH1 peptide vaccine. The receptors derive from a man in his forties with glioma.

This clone was found once. The gene calls are TRBV18 and TRBJ2-7; TRBD2 agrees at 11 bases. CDR1 and CDR2 (germline): KGHSH, LQKENI. The V and J ends lost 6 bases and 0 bases, in that order; junction bases with no gene match: 4. This CDR3 is built from 15 residues. The CDR3 DNA follows: TGTGCCAGCTCTGTAGCGGGAGGGAGCTCCTACGAGCAGTACTTC. Translated, it gives CASSVAGGSSYEQYF.

Concerning this clone: The junction differs from germline at one of its ends, possibly a read error. The chain recombines TRBV7-7 with TRBJ2-1, with 10 positions matching TRBD2. CDR1 is SSHAT and CDR2 is FNYEAQ in the germline V gene (reference sequence). The CDR3 sequence is 14 residues long. The CDR3 DNA reads as TGTGCTAGCAGCCCAACACCCACTAGCGGGGAACAGTTCTTC. Its protein is CASSPTPTSGEQFF.

The chain joins TRBV2 to TRBJ2-3, with 7 bases aligning to TRBD2. The length of the CDR3 is 15 residues. Germline trimming cut 3 bases from V and 0 bases from J; bases unmatched to any gene: 3. Per germline, CDR1 SNHLY and CDR2 FYNNEI. This chain's CDR3 is CASSEPSGSTDTQYF. The CDR3 nucleotides read TGTGCCAGCAGTGAGCCTAGCGGAAGCACAGATACGCAGTATTTT. Using reference TRBV2 and TRBJ2-3 for the parts outside the CDR3, the full variable domain is EPEVTQTPSHQVTQMGQEVILRCVPISNHLYFYWYRQILGQKVEFLVSFYNNEISEKSEIFDDQFSVERPDGSNFTLKIRSTKLEDSAMYFCASSEPSGSTDTQYFGPGTRLTVL.

This chain connects TRBV5-1 to TRBJ1-4, with D tentatively TRBD1 (5 bases). Germline CDR1 reads SGHRS; CDR2 reads YFSETQ. V was pared by 2 bases and J by 2 bases, with 7 bases between. This CDR3 has 14 amino acids. The CDR3 sequence: CASSFQGTNEKLFF. CDR3 in DNA: TGCGCCAGCAGCTTTCAGGGCACTAATGAAAAACTGTTTTTT.

V usage is TRBV2 and J usage is TRBJ2-5, with 8 bases lining up with TRBD2. Germline V gives CDR1 SNHLY, CDR2 FYNNEI. V trimming: 10 bases; J trimming: 5 bases; junction bases outside the gene matches: 12. This CDR3 contains 14 residues. The CDR3 loop reads CATGAGLATETQYF. CDR3 sequence (DNA): TGTGCCACCGGGGCCGGACTAGCCACCGAGACCCAGTACTTC. Full variable domain (remainder filled in from reference TRBV2 and TRBJ2-5): EPEVTQTPSHQVTQMGQEVILRCVPISNHLYFYWYRQILGQKVEFLVSFYNNEISEKSEIFDDQFSVERPDGSNFTLKIRSTKLEDSAMYFCATGAGLATETQYFGPGTRLLVL.

This clone was observed once. This rearrangement joins TRBV6-1 to TRBJ1-5; a possible D gene is TRBD1 (5 bases). The germline V and J ends were trimmed by 7 bases and 7 bases, with 17 bases remaining between them. The CDR3 totals 14 residues. CDR1 MNHNS and CDR2 SASEGT come from the germline V gene. CDR3 loop: CASTLDGEGQPQHF. The CDR3 bases are TGTGCCAGCACTCTGGACGGCGAGGGGCAGCCCCAGCATTTT.

This clone was detected a few times. The rearrangement joins TRBV7-9 to TRBJ2-7; D may be TRBD2 (5 bases). CDR1 SEHNR and CDR2 FQNEAQ come from the germline V gene (reference sequence). This CDR3 is 13 amino acids long. With 3 bases removed from V and 3 bases from J, the gap between germline ends came to 9 bases. The CDR3 coding sequence is TGTGCCAGCAGCTTTAACAGCGGCTACGAGCAGTACTTC. Translation: CASSFNSGYEQYF.

V is TRBV19 and J is TRBJ2-5; possibly TRBD2 for D (7 bases). This CDR3 comprises 17 residues. The V end was cut by 4 bases, the J end by 1 base, with 19 bases between. Germline CDR1 LNHDA, CDR2 SQIVND (reference sequence). The CDR3 nucleotides read TGTGCCAGTAGTAAAACGGCCCGGGGGGCCACCCAAGAGACCCAGTACTTC. This codes for CASSKTARGATQETQYF.

This rearrangement joins TRBV29-1 to TRBJ1-3; weak D call: TRBD1 (6 bases). This CDR3 contains 13 residues. Germline assignment: CDR1 SQVTM and CDR2 ANQGSEA. V was clipped by 7 bases and J by 2 bases, with 12 bases between them. The DNA of the CDR3 is TGCAGCGCTCAGGGGCGTCCTGGAAACACCATATATTTT. As protein: CSAQGRPGNTIYF.

This chain links TRBV4-1 with TRBJ2-7; D uncertain. Germline-derived CDR1 and CDR2 are MGHRA and YSYEKL. The ends were cut back, 0 bases at V and 2 bases at J, with 8 bases in the middle. This CDR3 region has 14 residues. In DNA, the CDR3 is TGCGCCAGCAGCCAAGATCGGGTCCCCTACGAGCAGTACTTC. Translated, it gives CASSQDRVPYEQYF.

The gene calls are TRBV10-3 and TRBJ1-1, with D unresolved. CDR3 length: 13 amino acids. Trimming took 8 bases from V and 1 from J, leaving 11 bases between them. Germline V gives CDR1 ENHRY, CDR2 SYGVKD. DNA for the CDR3: TGTGCCATCCAAGACGGGCCGAACACTGAAGCTTTCTTT. Its translation is CAIQDGPNTEAFF.

The sample holds one count of this clone. This chain joins TRBV9 and TRBJ1-3; D ambiguous. Germline values: CDR1 SGDLS, CDR2 YYNGEE. The CDR3 consists of 13 residues. Trimming pared 0 bases from V and 4 bases from J, leaving 5 bases between. Here the CDR3 DNA reads TGTGCCAGCAGCGTAGGTGAAGGAAACACCATATATTTT. This translates into CASSVGEGNTIYF.

This chain uses TRBV6-1 with TRBJ2-5; tentatively, D is TRBD1 or TRBD2 (6 bases each). The CDR3 has 14 residues. Between the trimmed V and J ends, which lost 6 bases and 5 bases, there was a span of 16 bases. Germline CDR1 MNHNS, CDR2 SASEGT. The CDR3 DNA sequence: TGTGCCAGCAGGCGGGACAATTGGGGGGAGACCCAGTACTTC. It encodes CASRRDNWGETQYF.

This sequence joins TRBV6-6 and TRBJ1-5; D not resolved. The length of the CDR3 is 16 residues. CDR1 is MNHNY and CDR2 is SVGAGI in the germline V gene (reference sequence). Trimming left V 0 bases short and J 0 bases short, with 9 bases between. CDR3 nucleotides: TGTGCCAGCAGTTACTCGACGGGGAATAGCAATCAGCCCCAGCATTTT. Protein sequence: CASSYSTGNSNQPQHF.

This clone was counted a single time. Other DNA sequences from this sample encode an identical CDR3 as well. The genes are TRBV19 and TRBJ2-5; 8 bases align to TRBD2. V was pared by 1 base and J by 4 bases, with 8 bases of the junction left unmatched. Germline V CDR1 and CDR2: LNHDA, SQIVND (reference sequence). This CDR3 comprises 16 residues. The CDR3 sequence is CASSIGGTRGGETQYF. CDR3 bases: TGTGCCAGTAGTATAGGGGGGACTAGAGGAGGAGAGACCCAGTACTTC.

The V call is TRBV11-2, the J call TRBJ1-1; no firm D call. From germline, CDR1 is SGHAT and CDR2 FQNNGV. CDR3 length equals 19 residues. V was pared by 0 bases and J by 6 bases, with 26 bases between. In DNA form, the CDR3 reads TGTGCCAGCAGCTTAGATCCCAGAGGGTATTCGTCCCCCGCCGCTGAAGCTTTCTTT. Translated, it gives CASSLDPRGYSSPAAEAFF.

V is TRBV11-2 and J is TRBJ2-1; D remains ambiguous. The CDR3 runs to 13 residues. CDR1 is SGHAT, CDR2 FQNNGV, per germline. Trimming left V 1 base short and J 8 bases short, with 9 bases between. The CDR3 sequence: CASSLAGLDEQFF. CDR3 DNA: TGTGCCAGCAGCTTAGCGGGCTTAGATGAGCAGTTCTTC.

The genes are TRBV6-5 and TRBJ2-7; D is unclear. The germline V gene encodes CDR1 MNHEY and CDR2 SVGAGI. Trimming pared 4 bases from V and 3 bases from J, leaving 16 bases between. This CDR3 is built from 15 residues. The DNA for the CDR3 is TGTGCCAGCAGTTCGCCCTGGGTTTCGATCTACGAGCAGTACTTC. Amino acid sequence: CASSSPWVSIYEQYF.

This sequence joins TRBV5-1 and TRBJ2-3; TRBD2 aligns across 8 bases. CDR1 is SGHRS, CDR2 YFSETQ, per germline. This CDR3 is 14 amino acids long. The V segment lost 0 bases and the J segment 5 bases; nucleotides outside the gene matches: 2. Here the CDR3 DNA reads TGCGCCAGCAGCTTGGCCCTAGCGGGAGATACGCAGTATTTT. It yields the protein CASSLALAGDTQYF.

V and J are TRBV7-8 and TRBJ1-5; D is ambiguous. This CDR3 is built from 17 residues. V dropped 3 bases and J dropped 0 bases, with 15 bases sitting between them. Germline-derived CDR1 and CDR2 are SGHVS and FQNEAQ. CDR3 nucleotide sequence: TGTGCCAGCAGCTTCTGGTCCTGGCAGCATAGCAATCAGCCCCAGCATTTT. Its translation is CASSFWSWQHSNQPQHF.

V and J are TRBV28 and TRBJ1-1, with D perhaps matching TRBD1 (5 bases). Germline V gene data show CDR1 as MDHEN and CDR2 as SYDVKM. V lost 3 bases and J lost 2, with 19 bases in between. The CDR3 runs 17 residues. The CDR3 nucleotides read TGTGCCAGCAGTTTGACCGGGACGGCTTCTCGAAACACTGAAGCTTTCTTT. Protein product: CASSLTGTASRNTEAFF.

This chain joins TRBV11-2 and TRBJ2-7; D might be TRBD1 (6 bases). V dropped 6 bases and J dropped 3 bases, with 12 bases sitting between them. CDR3 length: 13 amino acids. CDR1 and CDR2 (germline): SGHAT, FQNNGV. Here the CDR3 reads CASRKIGGYEQYF. The CDR3, as DNA: TGTGCCAGCAGAAAAATAGGGGGCTACGAGCAGTACTTC.

CDR3 sequence (DNA): TGTGCCAGCAGAGGGACCGTCAATAATTCACCCCTCCACTTT. Translated: CASRGTVNNSPLHF. The V and J genes are TRBV4-2 and TRBJ1-6; the D gene is possibly TRBD1 (5 bases). CDR3 length: 14 residues. V was shortened by 6 bases and J by 5 bases, with 11 bases between the two germline ends. CDR1 LGHNA and CDR2 YNFKEQ come from the germline V gene.